This T cell receptor beta chain is drawn from a study of T cell repertoires in cytomegalovirus infection. Study-level background: Alongside well-studied HLA-B-restricted CMV epitopes, recently identified HLA-C-restricted CMV epitopes were also used.

This clonotype was seen at least ten times. Its antigen is still unknown. The trim removed 1 base at V and 0 bases at J, leaving 9 bases unmatched. The CDR3 covers 19 residues. CDR1 and CDR2 (germline): SGHVS, FNYEAQ. TCRdb reanalysed the reads using MiXCR and keeps one entry per CDR3 protein. The sample holds 680,000 or so distinct CDR3 sequences, 33% seen once. V gene TRBV7-6 combines with J gene TRBJ2-3; 11 bases match TRBD2. The material was cultured PBMCs, obtained from culture after CMV antigen stimulation. This clonotype was sampled from a human donor in good health (CMV status not recorded). Some clones in this sample may be carry-over from other donors' samples. CDR3 sequence reads: CASSLDSLAGGISTDTQYF. The CDR3 nucleotides are TGTGCCAGCAGCTTAGATTCTCTAGCGGGGGGAATAAGCACAGATACGCAGTATTTT.